These 28 T cell receptor beta chains were sequenced from one sample in a study of cytomegalovirus exposure and HLA in healthy donors. Primers: 60 Vbeta forward and 13 Jbeta reverse. Using immunoSEQ multiplex PCR, the repertoire was profiled, and TCRdb retains in-frame clones only, with some absent. The sample holds under 150,000 clones; around 77% are singletons and the top ten take 0.95% to 1.5%. Sequencing was performed on PBMCs. These receptors were collected from a man between 50 and 59 years old in good health and CMV-seronegative.

The rearrangement links TRBV15 to TRBJ1-5, with D uncertain. Germline V gene sequence: CDR1 LNHNV, CDR2 YYDKDF (reference sequence). V was cut by 0 bases and J by 5 bases, with 11 bases left in between. The CDR3 loop spans 15 amino acids. CDR3 nucleotides: TGTGCCACCAGCAGAGATTCAGGTGGTCATCAGCCCCAGCATTTT. This encodes CATSRDSGGHQPQHF.

V and J are TRBV7-9 and TRBJ2-7, with D unclear. Trimming shortened V by 1 base and J by 1 base, and 11 bases separated the two germline ends. CDR3 length: 15 amino acids. Germline V CDR1 and CDR2: SEHNR, FQNEAQ (reference sequence). The chain's CDR3 is CASSLGAGPSYEQYF. CDR3 bases: TGTGCCAGCAGCTTAGGGGCAGGCCCTTCCTACGAGCAGTACTTC.

The J gene is TRBJ2-5, the V gene TRBV10-3, with TRBD1 as a possible D gene (6 bases). V was pared by 2 bases and J by 9 bases, with 16 bases between. The CDR3 runs 14 residues. Germline CDR1 ENHRY, CDR2 SYGVKD. The CDR3 loop is CAISEGDTPKPQYF. CDR3 nucleotide sequence: TGTGCCATCAGTGAGGGGGACACGCCGAAGCCCCAGTACTTC.

This rearrangement joins TRBV9 to TRBJ2-3; a possible D gene is TRBD2 (5 bases). Germline V gene sequence: CDR1 SGDLS, CDR2 YYNGEE. Trimming took 0 bases from V and 2 from J, leaving 10 bases between them. This CDR3 has 15 residues. Written as DNA, the CDR3 is TGTGCCAGCAGCGTAGAAGGAGCGGACACAGATACGCAGTATTTT. Its protein product is CASSVEGADTDTQYF.

This sequence joins TRBV28 and TRBJ1-2; TRBD1 agrees at 10 bases. The CDR3 totals 16 residues. Trimming cost V 5 bases and J 4 bases; bases outside gene matches: 10. The germline gives CDR1 MDHEN, CDR2 SYDVKM. For the CDR3, the DNA is TGTGCCAGCAGTCCGGACAGGGGGGATATTTCCTATGGCTACACCTTC. It translates to CASSPDRGDISYGYTF.

The rearrangement links TRBV5-6 to TRBJ2-7; 10 bases fit TRBD2. Germline V CDR1 and CDR2: SGHDT, YYEEEE. CDR3 length: 15 amino acids. J gave up 0 bases and V 4 bases, and 4 bases lay outside the gene matches. CDR3 DNA sequence: TGTGCCAGCAGCCGGACTAGCGGTAGCTCCTACGAGCAGTACTTC. Amino acid sequence: CASSRTSGSSYEQYF.

This clone was observed once. V is TRBV5-4 and J is TRBJ2-3; 8 bases map to TRBD2. CDR1 and CDR2 from the germline V gene are SGHNT and YYREEE (reference sequence). This CDR3 region has 17 residues. The V segment lost 0 bases and the J segment 1 base; nucleotides outside the gene matches: 7. The CDR3 sequence: CASSLDGGAGGTDTQYF. The DNA for the CDR3 is TGTGCCAGCAGCTTGGACGGGGGGGCAGGGGGCACAGATACGCAGTATTTT.

The chain recombines TRBV4-3 with TRBJ2-2; D gene unclear. Between the trimmed V and J ends, which lost 1 base and 0 bases, there was a span of 9 bases. Germline loops: CDR1 LGHNA, CDR2 YSLEER. This CDR3 is 16 amino acids long. The CDR3 loop is CASSQVASPNTGELFF. Written as DNA, the CDR3 is TGCGCCAGCAGCCAAGTAGCCAGCCCGAACACCGGGGAGCTGTTTTTT.

The V gene is TRBV15, the J gene TRBJ2-2; D may be TRBD1 (5 bases). The V end lost 9 bases, the J end lost 5 bases, and 7 bases lay between the germline ends. Germline CDR1 LNHNV, CDR2 YYDKDF (reference sequence). The CDR3 covers 11 residues. In DNA form, the CDR3 reads TGTGCCACGGGGCGGACCGGGGAGCTGTTTTTT. Translating gives CATGRTGELFF.

The chain links TRBV27 to TRBJ2-1; D uncertain. Germline V CDR1 and CDR2: MNHEY, SMNVEV (reference sequence). This CDR3 comprises 14 residues. Trimming took 0 bases from V and 4 from J, leaving 7 bases between them. CDR3 sequence (DNA): TGTGCCAGCAGTTTATCCCAGGTTTACAATGAGCAGTTCTTC. It encodes CASSLSQVYNEQFF.

The chain carries TRBV10-3 and TRBJ2-7, with D possibly TRBD2 on 7 matching bases. Looked up from germline, CDR1 is ENHRY and CDR2 is SYGVKD. V was clipped by 0 bases and J by 2 bases, with 11 bases between them. CDR3 length equals 15 residues. CDR3 sequence: CAISESQGRAYEQYF. The CDR3 DNA reads as TGTGCCATCAGTGAGTCTCAGGGGAGGGCCTACGAGCAGTACTTC.

This clone was seen only a few times. The rearrangement joins TRBV15 to TRBJ2-7, with a weak D call TRBD2 (5 bases). Germline V gives CDR1 LNHNV, CDR2 YYDKDF (reference sequence). This CDR3 spans 17 amino acids. Trimming removed 0 bases at V and 0 bases at J, with 15 bases between. DNA for the CDR3: TGTGCCACCAGCAGAGATCCAGGACTGATAAGCTCCTACGAGCAGTACTTC. This gives the protein CATSRDPGLISSYEQYF.

The table lists this clone with a count of one. This chain links TRBV27 with TRBJ2-7, with 9 bases fitting TRBD1. The CDR3 consists of 15 residues. The J segment lost 4 bases and the V segment lost 0 bases, leaving 4 bases of the junction unmatched. Germline CDR1 MNHEY, CDR2 SMNVEV (reference sequence). CDR3 nucleotides: TGTGCCAGCAGTTTATCGGGACAGGGTCCTTACGAGCAGTACTTC. Amino acid sequence: CASSLSGQGPYEQYF.

The chain carries TRBV29-1 and TRBJ2-3; D not certain. This CDR3 comprises 13 residues. Germline V gene data show CDR1 as SQVTM and CDR2 as ANQGSEA. V lost 3 bases and J lost 5, with 12 bases in between. CDR3 protein: CSVDGGTGDTQYF. The CDR3 coding sequence is TGCAGCGTTGATGGCGGAACGGGAGATACGCAGTATTTT.

A few counts support this clone. The chain employs TRBV4-3 and TRBJ1-4; D is unclear. CDR3 length: 15 residues. V was cut by 6 bases and J by 0 bases, with 11 bases left in between. Germline V gene sequence: CDR1 LGHNA, CDR2 YSLEER. Here the CDR3 DNA reads TGCGCCAGCAGTCCACAGATCGCAACTAATGAAAAACTGTTTTTT. Translated: CASSPQIATNEKLFF.

The rearrangement uses TRBV7-8 and TRBJ2-2; TRBD2 agrees at 10 bases. The V segment lost 2 bases and the J segment 5 bases; nucleotides outside the gene matches: 8. Per the germline V gene, CDR1 is SGHVS and CDR2 is FQNEAQ. The CDR3 runs to 17 residues. CDR3 DNA: TGTGCCAGCAGCTTAACTCTAGCGGGAGTTCGAACCGGGGAGCTGTTTTTT. Its protein product is CASSLTLAGVRTGELFF.

The chain carries TRBV15 and TRBJ2-7, with 8 nucleotides matching TRBD2. V was pared by 0 bases and J by 3 bases, with 7 bases of the junction left unmatched. From germline, CDR1 is LNHNV and CDR2 YYDKDF (reference sequence). This CDR3 is built from 16 residues. This CDR3 is CATSRDRHSGVYEQYF. In DNA, the CDR3 is TGTGCCACCAGCAGAGATAGGCATAGCGGGGTCTACGAGCAGTACTTC.

This rearrangement joins TRBV9 to TRBJ2-6, with D maybe TRBD2 (6 bases). The CDR3 runs to 16 residues. CDR1 and CDR2 from the germline V gene are SGDLS and YYNGEE. Trimming cost V 0 bases and J 4 bases, with 11 bases left between them. CDR3 amino acids: CASSVDGGTGANVLTF. DNA of the CDR3: TGTGCCAGCAGCGTAGATGGGGGGACCGGGGCCAACGTCCTGACTTTC.

The chain carries TRBV29-1 and TRBJ1-1; D is perhaps TRBD1 (5 bases). V was clipped by 1 base and J by 10 bases, with 16 bases between them. Germline CDR1 and CDR2: SQVTM and ANQGSEA. The CDR3 length is 13 residues. The CDR3 sequence: CSVEGGVTEGAFF. The CDR3 DNA sequence: TGCAGCGTTGAAGGGGGGGTAACGGAAGGAGCTTTCTTT.

The chain combines TRBV10-2 with TRBJ2-1, with D unclear. From germline, CDR1 is WSHSY and CDR2 SAAADI. V was cut by 3 bases and J by 6 bases, with 6 bases left in between. The CDR3 is made up of 12 amino acids. The CDR3 reads CASSELPNEQFF. The CDR3 DNA is TGCGCCAGCAGTGAACTCCCCAATGAGCAGTTCTTC.

The rearrangement uses TRBV7-9 and TRBJ2-2; TRBD2 matches at 7 bases. The CDR3 sequence is 14 residues long. Germline CDR1 reads SEHNR; CDR2 reads FQNEAQ (reference sequence). V shed 1 base, J shed 6 bases, and the junction held 2 bases outside the gene matches. The CDR3 protein is CASSLVRGAGELFF. CDR3 coding DNA: TGTGCCAGCAGCTTAGTTCGGGGGGCCGGGGAGCTGTTTTTT.

The chain recombines TRBV28 with TRBJ2-7; possibly TRBD1 for D (6 bases). This CDR3 comprises 15 residues. Trimming left V 6 bases short and J 2 bases short, with 17 bases between. CDR1 MDHEN and CDR2 SYDVKM come from the germline V gene. The CDR3 here is CASSISGTLAYEQYF. CDR3 nucleotide sequence: TGTGCCAGCAGCATCTCCGGGACACTTGCCTACGAGCAGTACTTC.

The J gene is TRBJ2-3, the V gene TRBV29-1, with 8 bases aligning to TRBD2. J was trimmed by 6 bases and V by 4 bases; bases with no gene match: 6. The CDR3 is 13 amino acids. CDR1 and CDR2 (germline): SQVTM, ANQGSEA. The CDR3 loop is CSVVLAGLDTQYF. CDR3 DNA sequence: TGCAGCGTTGTGTTAGCGGGATTGGATACGCAGTATTTT.

The rearrangement links TRBV5-1 to TRBJ2-7; tentatively, D is TRBD2 (5 bases). The CDR3 length is 16 residues. Trimming removed 0 bases at V and 6 bases at J, with 19 bases between. The V gene's germline CDR1 is SGHRS and CDR2 YFSETQ. CDR3 region: CASSLAAEPQLGEQYF. The CDR3 nucleotides are TGCGCCAGCAGCTTGGCCGCCGAACCCCAACTAGGCGAGCAGTACTTC.

The chain has TRBV19 and TRBJ1-5; 9 nucleotides agree with TRBD1. The CDR3 has 15 residues. Germline V gene sequence: CDR1 LNHDA, CDR2 SQIVND (reference sequence). V was clipped by 5 bases and J by 7 bases; unmatched bases: 9. This CDR3 is CASSSTGGPRQPQHF. The CDR3 DNA reads as TGTGCCAGTAGTTCTACAGGGGGCCCTCGCCAGCCCCAGCATTTT.

The CDR3 reads CASSLGLAGEETQYF. CDR3 nucleotides: TGTGCCAGCAGCTTGGGGTTAGCGGGAGAGGAGACCCAGTACTTC. V and J are TRBV5-5 and TRBJ2-5; 9 positions agree with TRBD2. The J segment lost 5 bases and the V segment lost 0 bases, leaving 5 bases of the junction unmatched. Germline values: CDR1 SGHKS, CDR2 YYEKEE (reference sequence). The length of the CDR3 is 15 residues.

V is TRBV19 and J is TRBJ2-1, with 8 bases that match TRBD1. Germline loops: CDR1 LNHDA, CDR2 SQIVND (reference sequence). Losses at the gene ends were 3 bases for V and 9 bases for J; bases not matched to a gene: 4. The CDR3 sequence is 13 residues long. The CDR3 region is CASSIAGGTEQFF. CDR3 sequence (DNA): TGTGCCAGTAGTATCGCAGGGGGCACTGAGCAGTTCTTC.

The table lists this clone with a few counts. The chain carries TRBV6-5 and TRBJ2-2, with a tentative D call TRBD2 (6 bases). There are 14 residues in the CDR3. Germline assignment: CDR1 MNHEY and CDR2 SVGAGI. The V gene lost 10 bases and the J gene lost 4 bases, with 16 bases spanning the gap. CDR3 nucleotides: TGTGCCACCTTCCTTCAGGGAGGCACCGGGGAGCTGTTTTTT. It encodes CATFLQGGTGELFF.